This T cell receptor beta chain was sequenced during a study of regulatory T cells in long-lasting Graves disease. Study-wide results and caveats: Accuracy may have been reduced by the small sample size. The TCR repertoire of persistent Graves' patients was less diverse than that of newly diagnosed ones. Repertoires from persistent disease leaned toward TRBV28, TRBJ1-2 and TRBJ2-5. Study of thyroid tissue was not done, with only peripheral blood studied.

Comments on this clonotype: The antigen remains unidentified.

Time point: newly diagnosed GD, antithyroid drugs for less than 3 months. PBMC-derived RNA was used for the TCR library. Arm-PCR of CDR3 regions and iRepertoire HTBI primers were the basis on which TCR beta libraries were built. TCRdb independently ran MiXCR on the multiplex PCR reads; one entry per CDR3 protein. The sample has about 380,000 distinct CDR3 sequences, 15% seen once. The V gene lost 5 bases and the J gene lost 5 bases, with 25 bases spanning the gap. The CDR3 is made up of 17 amino acids. Per germline, CDR1 MDHEN and CDR2 SYDVKM. J is TRBJ2-7 and V is TRBV28, with D possibly TRBD1 on 7 matching bases. This clonotype originated in a female donor with Graves disease. The material sequenced was peripheral blood mononuclear cells (PBMCs), taken at new diagnosis, from a patient treated with antithyroid drugs. CDR3 sequence reads: CASSHPQPGGRIHEQYF. In DNA, the CDR3 is TGTGCCAGCAGTCACCCCCAGCCAGGGGGGCGGATCCACGAGCAGTACTTC.